This TCR beta chain was identified during a study of shared clonotypes between healthy human individuals. In the study overall: CD4 naive cells filled three plates per donor, CD4 memory three, CD8 naive two and CD8 memory one.

The repertoire was sequenced with immunoSEQ multiplex PCR; TCRdb's copy has only in-frame clones and lacks some. The sample lists hundreds of thousands of clones, about three quarters seen once, with approximately 1.8% in the top ten. This clone was picked up a small number of times. CDR3 length equals 14 residues. Germline V lookup: CDR1 LNHNV, CDR2 YYDKDF (reference sequence). The ends were cut back, 1 base at V and 0 bases at J, with 4 bases in the middle. V and J are TRBV15 and TRBJ1-3; D gene unclear. The sample taken for sequencing was memory CD4+ T cells sorted from blood. Subset indicated: CD45RA-negative fraction. This TCR was sampled from a woman aged 30 to 39 in good health. CDR3 protein: CATSRGGSGNTIYF. CDR3 DNA sequence: TGTGCCACCAGCAGAGGAGGCTCTGGAAACACCATATATTTT.